A single sample gave rise to the 12 T cell receptor beta chains below, sequenced in a study of blood T cell repertoires in COVID-19. Assay: immunoSEQ multiplex PCR; the TCRdb copy retains only in-frame clones and omits some. This table has tens of thousands of clones, about 80% appearing once. Material for sequencing was peripheral blood. The receptors stem from a man aged 25-40 years with COVID-19, enrolled during active disease.

J is TRBJ2-1 and V is TRBV11-2; 11 nucleotides align to TRBD2. The CDR3 totals 15 residues. CDR1 is SGHAT, CDR2 FQNNGV, per germline. Unmatched junction bases numbered 9, after V lost 5 bases and J lost 9 bases. The CDR3 spells CASSLTSGSLGEQFF. The CDR3 DNA sequence: TGTGCCAGCAGCCTAACTAGCGGGAGCCTCGGTGAGCAGTTCTTC.

The V and J genes are TRBV28 and TRBJ1-2; 10 nucleotides agree with TRBD1. Germline loops: CDR1 MDHEN, CDR2 SYDVKM. The CDR3 sequence is 15 residues long. The junction had 6 bases not matched to a gene; V was cut back by 4 bases and J by 4 bases. The CDR3 protein is CASSSGQGSIYGYTF. The DNA for the CDR3 is TGTGCCAGCAGTTCGGGACAGGGGTCGATCTATGGCTACACCTTC.

This rearrangement joins TRBV4-1 to TRBJ1-1, with D possibly being TRBD1 (6 bases). CDR1 and CDR2 (germline): MGHRA, YSYEKL. The CDR3 is made up of 18 amino acids. Trimming removed 4 bases at V and 2 bases at J, with 23 bases between. The CDR3 loop is CASSRFGGGGAYNTEAFF. The DNA of the CDR3 is TGCGCCAGCAGCCGCTTTGGTGGGGGGGGCGCTTATAACACTGAAGCTTTCTTT.

The CDR3 region has the DNA TGCGCCAGCCAGGAGGGGATGAACACTGAAGCTTTCTTT. This sequence encodes CASQEGMNTEAFF. The chain recombines TRBV5-1 with TRBJ1-1; a weak D match, TRBD1 (5 bases). Germline V gene sequence: CDR1 SGHRS, CDR2 YFSETQ. The CDR3 runs 13 residues. V was shortened by 7 bases and J by 0 bases, with 10 bases between the two germline ends.

The chain recombines TRBV5-5 with TRBJ2-1; 10 nucleotides match TRBD1. V lost 3 bases to trimming and J lost 7 bases; unmatched junction nucleotides: 7. Germline values: CDR1 SGHKS, CDR2 YYEKEE (reference sequence). CDR3 length: 15 amino acids. The CDR3 here is CASSSGTGVWNEQFF. The CDR3 nucleotides read TGTGCCAGCAGCTCGGGGACAGGGGTGTGGAATGAGCAGTTCTTC. The whole variable domain, remainder taken from reference TRBV5-5 and TRBJ2-1, is DAGVTQSPTHLIKTRGQQVTLRCSPISGHKSVSWYQQVLGQGPQFIFQYYEKEERGRGNFPDRFSARQFPNYSSELNVNALLLGDSALYLCASSSGTGVWNEQFFGPGTRLTVL.

The chain joins TRBV28 to TRBJ1-5; D is undetermined. Germline CDR1 is MDHEN and CDR2 is SYDVKM. This CDR3 has 16 amino acids. V lost 8 bases to trimming and J lost 6 bases, with 23 bases between them. The chain's CDR3 is CASYSVRERRRQPQHF. CDR3 in DNA: TGTGCCAGCTACTCGGTAAGGGAGCGCAGGCGTCAGCCCCAGCATTTT.

The J gene is TRBJ2-1, the V gene TRBV7-9; TRBD2 agrees at 11 bases. The germline gives CDR1 SEHNR, CDR2 FQNEAQ (reference sequence). The CDR3 covers 15 residues. Trimming at V came to 5 bases and at J to 9 bases, leaving 9 bases not matched to a gene. CDR3 nucleotides: TGTGCCAGCAGCCCCCCTAGCGGGGGGCGGACTGAGCAGTTCTTC. It codes for CASSPPSGGRTEQFF.

The CDR3 DNA is TGTGCCAGCAGCCGTCCCCCACAGCCCCAGCATTTT. This translates into CASSRPPQPQHF. V gene TRBV7-8 combines with J gene TRBJ1-5; D is uncertain. Between the trimmed V and J ends, which lost 5 bases and 7 bases, there was a span of 9 bases. CDR1 and CDR2 (germline): SGHVS, FQNEAQ. CDR3 size: 12 residues.

This clone was seen more than once but under ten times. The chain joins TRBV4-2 to TRBJ2-5; 8 bases align to TRBD2. The V segment lost 1 base and the J segment 3 bases; nucleotides outside the gene matches: 4. The CDR3 is 15 amino acids. Germline V gene lookup returns CDR1 LGHNA and CDR2 YNFKEQ. The chain's CDR3 is CASSQGSLAEETQYF. CDR3 nucleotide sequence: TGTGCCAGCAGCCAAGGGTCACTAGCGGAAGAGACCCAGTACTTC.

The rearrangement links TRBV19 to TRBJ1-1; 7 positions agree with TRBD1. V was clipped by 8 bases and J by 1 base; unmatched bases: 4. Per germline, CDR1 LNHDA and CDR2 SQIVND (reference sequence). CDR3 length: 13 residues. The CDR3 DNA reads TGTGCCAGTGAGGGACAGACGAACACTGAAGCTTTCTTT. This codes for CASEGQTNTEAFF.

The V call is TRBV7-2, the J call TRBJ2-2, with 9 bases aligning to TRBD2. Germline CDR1 SGHTA, CDR2 FQGNSA. Trimming removed 2 bases from V and 6 bases from J; junction bases left unmatched: 7. This CDR3 spans 16 amino acids. CDR3 loop: CASSLRASGDAGELFF. The CDR3 DNA sequence: TGTGCCAGCAGCTTAAGGGCTAGCGGGGACGCCGGGGAGCTGTTTTTT.

The chain couples TRBV19 to TRBJ2-2, with D possibly matching TRBD2 (6 bases). V was cut by 3 bases and J by 7 bases, with 18 bases left in between. CDR3 length: 16 amino acids. Germline V gene data show CDR1 as LNHDA and CDR2 as SQIVND (reference sequence). The CDR3 reads CASSIWSGSAGGELFF. In nucleotides, the CDR3 is TGTGCCAGTAGTATTTGGAGCGGCTCAGCGGGCGGGGAGCTGTTTTTT.